Sequencing of this T cell receptor (beta chain) was carried out in a study of human T cells and chemical hapten exposure. The library put unique molecular identifiers onto individual cDNA molecules. Original data processing: Samples ranged from roughly 23,224 to 700,000 TCRs, with a median of roughly 93,000. TCRdb re-called the 5' RACE reads through MiXCR, storing one row per CDR3 protein. The V and J calls shown here were made by TCRdb, not taken from the authors' results. In the table there are 110,000 or so distinct CDR3 sequences, approximately 20% of which are singletons. Total RNA extraction was carried out from unfractionated whole blood. This CDR3 spans 17 amino acids. V shed 1 base and J shed 2 bases, with 16 bases lying between them. Germline V gene sequence: CDR1 MGHRA, CDR2 YSYEKL.

This sequence originates from a human donor in good health. The chain links TRBV4-1 to TRBJ2-3; D not certain. The CDR3 sequence is CASSQVNMGFSTDTQYF. In DNA form, the CDR3 reads TGCGCCAGCAGCCAAGTCAATATGGGTTTCTCCACAGATACGCAGTATTTT.